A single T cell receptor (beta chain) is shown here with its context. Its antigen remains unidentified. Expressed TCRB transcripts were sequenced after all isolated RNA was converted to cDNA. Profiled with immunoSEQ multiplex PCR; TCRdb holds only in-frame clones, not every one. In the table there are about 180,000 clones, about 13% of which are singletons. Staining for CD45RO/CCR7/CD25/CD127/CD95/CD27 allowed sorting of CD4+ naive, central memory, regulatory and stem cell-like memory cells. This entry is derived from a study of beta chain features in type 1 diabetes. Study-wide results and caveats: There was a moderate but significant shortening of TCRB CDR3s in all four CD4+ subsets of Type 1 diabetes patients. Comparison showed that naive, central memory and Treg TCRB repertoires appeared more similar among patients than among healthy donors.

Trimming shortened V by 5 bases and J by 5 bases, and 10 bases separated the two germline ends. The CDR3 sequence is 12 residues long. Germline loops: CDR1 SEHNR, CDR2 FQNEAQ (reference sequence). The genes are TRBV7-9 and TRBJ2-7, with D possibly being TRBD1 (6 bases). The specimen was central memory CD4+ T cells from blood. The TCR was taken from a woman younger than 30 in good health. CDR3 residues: CASSQQGNEQYF. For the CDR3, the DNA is TGTGCCAGCAGCCAACAGGGAAACGAGCAGTACTTC.